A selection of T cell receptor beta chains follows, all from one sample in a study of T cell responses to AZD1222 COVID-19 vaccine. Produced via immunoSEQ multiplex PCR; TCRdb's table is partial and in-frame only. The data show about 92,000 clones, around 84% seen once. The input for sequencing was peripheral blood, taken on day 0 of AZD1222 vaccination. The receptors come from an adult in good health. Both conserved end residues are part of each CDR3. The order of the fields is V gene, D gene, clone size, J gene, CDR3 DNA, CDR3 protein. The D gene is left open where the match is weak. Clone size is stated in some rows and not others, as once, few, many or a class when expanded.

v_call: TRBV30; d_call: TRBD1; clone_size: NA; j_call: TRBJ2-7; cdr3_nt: TGTGCCTGGAGTCGACAGGGTCACTACGAGCAGTACTTC; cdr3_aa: CAWSRQGHYEQYF
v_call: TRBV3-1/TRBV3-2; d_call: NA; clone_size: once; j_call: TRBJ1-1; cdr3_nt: TGTGCCAGCAGCCAAGATACGGTGGGAGGGCGTGAAGCTTTCTTT; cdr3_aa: CASSQDTVGGREAFF
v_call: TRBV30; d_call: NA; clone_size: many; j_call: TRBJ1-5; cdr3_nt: TGTGCCTGGAGTGTTCCTGGAAGTGAGGGCAATCAGCCCCAGCATTTT; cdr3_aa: CAWSVPGSEGNQPQHF
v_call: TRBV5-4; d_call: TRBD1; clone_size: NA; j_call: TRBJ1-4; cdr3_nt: TGTGCCAGCAGCTTAGGAGGGACAGGGGTGGGAAAACTGTTTTTT; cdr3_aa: CASSLGGTGVGKLFF
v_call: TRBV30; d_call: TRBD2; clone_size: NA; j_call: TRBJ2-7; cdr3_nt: TGTGCCGGAGCGGGGCGCGCGACCATTGTTTCCTACGAGCAGTACTTC; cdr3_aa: CAGAGRATIVSYEQYF
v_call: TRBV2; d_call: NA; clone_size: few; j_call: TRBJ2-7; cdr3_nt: TGTGCCAGCAGTGTTTGGGGCCAGGGTTTAGGGCAGTACTTC; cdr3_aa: CASSVWGQGLGQYF
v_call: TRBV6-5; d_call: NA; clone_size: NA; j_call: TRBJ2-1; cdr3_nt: TGTGCCAGCAGTTACGACGGGGGTCTGAACAATGAGCAGTTCTTC; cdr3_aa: CASSYDGGLNNEQFF
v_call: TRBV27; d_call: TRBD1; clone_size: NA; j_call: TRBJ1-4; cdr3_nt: TGTGCCAGCAGTCTGGGACAGGGAAGCAAACTGTTTTTT; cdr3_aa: CASSLGQGSKLFF
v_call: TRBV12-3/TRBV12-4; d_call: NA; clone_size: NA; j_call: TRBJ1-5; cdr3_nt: TGTGCCAGCAGTCGTGGACACCCATCAGCCCAGCATTTT; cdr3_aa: CASSRGHPSAQHF
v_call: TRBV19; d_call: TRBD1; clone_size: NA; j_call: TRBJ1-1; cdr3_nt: TGTGCCAGTAGCCCTAGGACAGGGCGATGGAGCACTGAAGCTTTCTTT; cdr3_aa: CASSPRTGRWSTEAFF
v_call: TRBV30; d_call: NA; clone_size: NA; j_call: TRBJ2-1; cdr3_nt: TGTGCCTGGAGTCCTACAGGTTGGGCTGAGCAGTTCTTC; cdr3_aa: CAWSPTGWAEQFF
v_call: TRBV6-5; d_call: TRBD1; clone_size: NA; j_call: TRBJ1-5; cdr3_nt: TGTGCCAGCAGAGGCGGCAGGGGGTTGAATCAGCCCCAGCATTTT; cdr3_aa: CASRGGRGLNQPQHF
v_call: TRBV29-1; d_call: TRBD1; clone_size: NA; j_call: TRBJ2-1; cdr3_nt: TGCAGCGTTCTCGGGACAGGGCTTGGAAATGAGCAGTTCTTC; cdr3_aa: CSVLGTGLGNEQFF
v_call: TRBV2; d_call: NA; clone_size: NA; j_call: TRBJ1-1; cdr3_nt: TGTGCCAGCAGCCCTACGGCCCTGAGGAGCAACACTGAAGCTTTCTTT; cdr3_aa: CASSPTALRSNTEAFF
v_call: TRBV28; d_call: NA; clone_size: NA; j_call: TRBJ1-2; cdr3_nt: TGTGCCTGCGGCGATCCATACTATGGCTACACCTTC; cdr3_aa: CACGDPYYGYTF
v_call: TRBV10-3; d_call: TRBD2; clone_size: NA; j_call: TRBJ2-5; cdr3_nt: TGTGCCATCAGTGAGAGTCTAGCGGGGGCGGGAGAGACCCAGTACTTC; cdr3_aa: CAISESLAGAGETQYF